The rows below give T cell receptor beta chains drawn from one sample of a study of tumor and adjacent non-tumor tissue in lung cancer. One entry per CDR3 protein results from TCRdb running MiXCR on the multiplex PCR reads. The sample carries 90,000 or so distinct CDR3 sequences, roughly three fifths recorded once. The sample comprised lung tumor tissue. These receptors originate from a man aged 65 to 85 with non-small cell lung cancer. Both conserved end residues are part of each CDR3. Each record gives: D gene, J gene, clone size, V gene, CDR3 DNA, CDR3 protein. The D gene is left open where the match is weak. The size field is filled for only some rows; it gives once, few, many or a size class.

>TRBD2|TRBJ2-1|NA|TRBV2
TGTGCCAGCAGCCCGACTAGCGGAAGCTCCTACAATGAGCAGTTCTTC
CASSPTSGSSYNEQFF
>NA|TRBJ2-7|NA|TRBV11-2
TGTGCCAGTAGCCTAGGCGAGCGGGCCTACGAGCAGTACTTC
CASSLGERAYEQYF
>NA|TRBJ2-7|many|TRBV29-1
TGCAGCGTTGAAGTTACTCAGGCGAGGGCGTCCTACGAGCAGTACTTC
CSVEVTQARASYEQYF
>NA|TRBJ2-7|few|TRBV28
TGTACCAGCAGTCGTCAGGGACCATCCTACGAGCAGTACTTC
CTSSRQGPSYEQYF
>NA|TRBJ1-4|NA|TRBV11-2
TGTACAAGCACCGGAGAGGGGATGGCTTCCGGTGAAAAACTGTTTTTT
CTSTGEGMASGEKLFF
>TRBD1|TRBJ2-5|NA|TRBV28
TGTGCCAGCAGTTGGGACAGGGGGTTAGAGACCCAGTACTTC
CASSWDRGLETQYF
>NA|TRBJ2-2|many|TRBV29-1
TGCAGCGTTGTGAGCAGGCTAGCGAAGTTGGTATGCACCGGGGAGCTGTTTTTT
CSVVSRLAKLVCTGELFF
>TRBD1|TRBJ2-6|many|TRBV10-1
TGCGCCAGCAGCACAGGGGGCCGCGGAGGGGCCAACGTCCTGACTTTC
CASSTGGRGGANVLTF
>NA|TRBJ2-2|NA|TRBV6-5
TGTGCCAGCAGATCAACGTGGAGGACCGGGGAGCTGCTTTTT
CASRSTWRTGELLF
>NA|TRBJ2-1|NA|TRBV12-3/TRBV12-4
TGTGCCAACAGTTTCGAGTGGCGCGTCTACAATGAGCAGTTCTTC
CANSFEWRVYNEQFF
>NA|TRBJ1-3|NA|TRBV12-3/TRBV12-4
TGTGCCAGCAGTTTCCGAGGTATAGGAAACACCATATATTTT
CASSFRGIGNTIYF
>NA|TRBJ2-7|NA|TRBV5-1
TGCGCCAGCAACTTGGCTAGCCTTAGCTCCTACGAGCAGTACTTC
CASNLASLSSYEQYF
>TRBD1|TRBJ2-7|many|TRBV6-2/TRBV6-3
TGTGCCAGCAGAGGACAGGGCAACCGGGCCCACGAGCAGTACTTC
CASRGQGNRAHEQYF
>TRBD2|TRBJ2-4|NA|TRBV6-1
TGTGCCAGCAGTGAACCCCTAGCGGGGGGGCCACGGGCCAGAAACGTTCAGTACTTC
CASSEPLAGGPRARNVQYF
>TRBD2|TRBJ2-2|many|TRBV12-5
TGTGCTAGTGGTTTGGTATTTAGCGGGACCGCGAACACCGGGGAGCTGTTTTTT
CASGLVFSGTANTGELFF
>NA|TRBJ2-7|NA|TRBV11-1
TGTACTAGCAGCTCCCGTCAGAATTACGAGCAGTACTTC
CTSSSRQNYEQYF
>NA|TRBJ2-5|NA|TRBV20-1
TGCAGTGATAGACCGGGGGAGACCCAGTACTTC
CSDRPGETQYF
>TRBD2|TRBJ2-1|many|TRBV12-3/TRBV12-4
TGTGCCAGCAGCGAAGGACTAGCGGGATGGGAGCAGTTCTTC
CASSEGLAGWEQFF
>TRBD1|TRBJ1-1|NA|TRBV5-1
TGCGCCAGCAGCCCCGGGAGGGGGCGAGACACTGAAGCTTTCTTT
CASSPGRGRDTEAFF
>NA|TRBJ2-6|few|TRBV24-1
TGTGCCACCAGTGATCACAGGGCTGGGGCCAACGTCCTGACTTTC
CATSDHRAGANVLTF
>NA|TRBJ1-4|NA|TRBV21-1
TGTGCCAGCAGCGATACTGGGCGAGGAAAAACTGTTTTT
CASSDTGRGKTVF
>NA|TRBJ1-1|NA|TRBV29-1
TGCAGCATTGGAAGAGGTGGCAGGAACACTGAAGCTTTCTTT
CSIGRGGRNTEAFF
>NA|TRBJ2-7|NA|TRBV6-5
TGTGCCAGCAGTTACTCGGTGGGGACTGGGTCCTACGAGCAGTACTTC
CASSYSVGTGSYEQYF
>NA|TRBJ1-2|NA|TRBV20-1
TGCAGTGCTAGAGCCCTCCAAGACAGGCGGCTCTATGGCTACACCTTC
CSARALQDRRLYGYTF
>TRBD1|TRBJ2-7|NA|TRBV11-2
TGTGCTAGCGGCTTAGAGGGACAGGGGGCCTACGAACAGTACTTC
CASGLEGQGAYEQYF
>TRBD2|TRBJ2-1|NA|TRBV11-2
TGTGCCAGCAGCCTAAGCGGGAACTACTACAATGAGCAGTTCTTC
CASSLSGNYYNEQFF
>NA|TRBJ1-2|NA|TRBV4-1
TGCGCCAGCAGCCTCCAGGCAGGGGATAAGTATGGCTACACCTTC
CASSLQAGDKYGYTF
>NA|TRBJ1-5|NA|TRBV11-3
TGTGCTAGCAGCTTAGACGAGGGAAATTATAGCAGTCAGCCCCAGCATTTT
CASSLDEGNYSSQPQHF
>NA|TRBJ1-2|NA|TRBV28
TGTGCCAGCAGTTCTCAGGGATATGGCTACACCTTC
CASSSQGYGYTF
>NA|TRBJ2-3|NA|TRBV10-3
TGTGCCACCAGTGGGACGTGGGACGCAGATACGCAGTATTTT
CATSGTWDADTQYF
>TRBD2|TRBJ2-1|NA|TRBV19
TGTGCCACCCGACCGGGACTAGCTAACAATGAGCAGTTCTTC
CATRPGLANNEQFF
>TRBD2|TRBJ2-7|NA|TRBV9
TGTGCCAGCAGCGGGGGGGGAGTCAGTTACGAGCAGTACTTC
CASSGGGVSYEQYF
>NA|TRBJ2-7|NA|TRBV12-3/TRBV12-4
TGTGCCAGCAGTCCCCGCTCAGGAACTCCCTACGAGCAGTACTTC
CASSPRSGTPYEQYF
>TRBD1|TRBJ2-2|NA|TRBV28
TGTGCCAGCAGATCAGGGGGCAATATCGGGGAGCTGCTTTTT
CASRSGGNIGELLF
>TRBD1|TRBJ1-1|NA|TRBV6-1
TGTGCCAGCGGTGAGGGGGCGGGAGCTTTCTTT
CASGEGAGAFF
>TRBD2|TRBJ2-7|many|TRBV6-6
TGTGCCAGCAGTTATGGAGCTAGCGGGGCAAACTTC
CASSYGASGANF
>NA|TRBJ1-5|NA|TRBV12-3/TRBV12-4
TGTGCCGGCAGAGGCCGGAGGAGGAATCGGCCCCAGCATTTT
CAGRGRRRNRPQHF
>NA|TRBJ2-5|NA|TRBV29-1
TGCAGCGCTGAACCCCCCGACGGGAGAGAGACCCGGTACTTC
CSAEPPDGRETRYF
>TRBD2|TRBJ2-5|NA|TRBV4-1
TGCGCCAGCATCCACGGAGGGCTAGCGGGGGGACAAGAGACCCAGTACTTC
CASIHGGLAGGQETQYF
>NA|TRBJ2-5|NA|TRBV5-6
TGTGGCAGCAGTTCCCTGCGGGAGACCCAGTACTTC
CGSSSLRETQYF
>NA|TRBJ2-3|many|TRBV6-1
TGTGCCAGCAGTGAACGACGGGGAGCCAGCACAGATACGCAGTATTTT
CASSERRGASTDTQYF